The 2 T cell receptor beta chains in this list originate from one sample, sequenced in a study of blood T cells in healthy people across ages. With a J-beta primer mix and a sample-barcoded 5' primer, a second PCR ran 7 to 11 cycles. TCRdb analysed the 5' RACE reads with MiXCR anew, one entry per CDR3 protein. The sample shows 1,800,000 or so distinct CDR3 sequences, 35% to 50% of them seen only once. Material for sequencing was blood. These receptors originate from a human donor in good health.

This clonotype showed up just a few times. This rearrangement joins TRBV20-1 to TRBJ2-6; 8 bases match TRBD1. Germline trimming cut 2 bases from V and 0 bases from J; bases unmatched to any gene: 3. Germline CDR1 reads DFQATT; CDR2 reads SNEGSKA (reference sequence). The CDR3 spans 16 residues. The CDR3 loop is CSARTTGGSGANVLTF. In DNA, the CDR3 is TGCAGTGCTAGAACCACAGGGGGCTCTGGGGCCAACGTCCTGACTTTC.

The rearrangement joins TRBV5-1 to TRBJ2-4; tentative D call: TRBD1 (6 bases). Germline assignment: CDR1 SGHRS and CDR2 YFSETQ. The length of the CDR3 is 12 residues. Trimming stripped 0 bases from V and 13 bases from J, with 11 bases between. The CDR3: CASSLDRVRQYF. The DNA of the CDR3 is TGCGCCAGCAGCTTGGACAGGGTTCGGCAGTACTTC.